This TCR beta chain is from a study of OX40 agonist ivuxolimab in advanced cancers. Study context: Ivuxolimab was administered intravenously to patients at 0.01 to 10 mg/kg every 2 weeks. Patients in dose escalation had liver, melanoma, kidney or head and neck cancers. Treatment received earlier with anti-PD-1, anti-PD-L1 or anti-CTLA-4 agents was allowed, and approximately 44% had some.

V was shortened by 2 bases and J by 2 bases, with 11 bases between the two germline ends. This CDR3 has 15 residues. The germline CDR1 and CDR2 sequences are MNHNS and SASEGT. The method was immunoSEQ multiplex PCR; TCRdb's version includes in-frame clones alone and lacks a portion of them. The data hold tens of thousands of clones, with 65% to 90% observed a single time. This clone was seen just once. The specimen was CD4+ or CD8+ T cells sorted from blood, collected in a trial of the OX40 agonist ivuxolimab. The TCR sequence derives from an adult with an advanced solid tumor such as melanoma, head and neck, liver or kidney cancer. The genes are TRBV6-1 and TRBJ2-3, with a weak D call TRBD1 (5 bases). Here the CDR3 DNA reads TGTGCCAGCAGTGAAAGGGGATTCCACACAGATACGCAGTATTTT. Translation gives CASSERGFHTDTQYF.